The following is a TCR beta chain sequence with its context. Amplification used 60 Vbeta primers and 13 Jbeta primers. Some clones are missing from TCRdb's copy, which holds only in-frame ones; the method was immunoSEQ multiplex PCR. This sample has hundreds of thousands of clones, with 78% found just once. This CDR3 contains 15 residues. V was pared by 5 bases and J by 11 bases, with 17 bases of the junction left unmatched. CDR1 is SGHVS and CDR2 is FQNEAQ in the germline V gene. The source of the sample is a study of cytomegalovirus exposure and HLA in healthy donors. What was sequenced was PBMCs. The chain carries TRBV7-8 and TRBJ1-2, with 7 bases aligning to TRBD1. The receptor comes from a boy between 10 and 17 years old in good health and CMV-seronegative. CDR3 nucleotides: TGTGCCAGCAGCCCTCGACAGGGAACTTTGATGAGGTACACCTTC. It is translated as CASSPRQGTLMRYTF.